Given below is one T cell receptor (beta chain) in context. The antigen is unknown. A multiplex PCR was run with 60 Vbeta primers and 13 Jbeta primers. TCRdb's copy holds only in-frame clones and misses some; the assay was immunoSEQ multiplex PCR. Of about 210,000 clones listed, nearly 80% were seen once; the top ten hold less than 2%. This sample stems from a study of cytomegalovirus exposure and HLA in healthy donors. Study summary: Among the roughly 430 genotyped donors, 65% to 85% were placed in the Caucasian-associated ancestry cluster. Study observations and caveats: Per a prior analysis, the majority of TCR beta V segments were productive roughly 90% or roughly 30% of the time. Reported performance of the classifier showed diagnosis of cytomegalovirus status with high specificity and sensitivity.

This CDR3 has 15 residues. Germline V lookup: CDR1 SGHVS, CDR2 FNYEAQ. Trimming left V 4 bases short and J 0 bases short, with 10 bases between. Input material: PBMCs. The chain employs TRBV7-6 and TRBJ2-1; weak D call: TRBD2 (7 bases). This clonotype was sampled from a male donor in good health and CMV-seronegative. The CDR3 loop reads CASSSRGASYNEQFF. The CDR3 nucleotides are TGTGCCAGCAGCTCCCGGGGGGCCTCCTACAATGAGCAGTTCTTC.